The entry below gives a single TCR beta chain sequence along with its context. This record comes from a study of blood T cell repertoires in COVID-19. As for the study in general: COVID-19 samples collected from the United States, Italy and Spain covered acute and convalescent phases. From T cells, B-cell-depleted T cells, or PBMCs came the material, which was cDNA or gDNA.

Germline V gene sequence: CDR1 MNHNY, CDR2 SVGAGI (reference sequence). Trimming removed 4 bases from V and 5 bases from J, with 14 bases in between. CDR3 length: 14 amino acids. Assay: immunoSEQ multiplex PCR; the TCRdb copy retains only in-frame clones and omits some. This table holds roughly 120,000 clones, 80% to 90% found once. This sequence was found in a woman in her forties or fifties with acute or convalescent COVID-19. The V and J genes are TRBV6-6 and TRBJ1-2; D is uncertain. Sequencing was carried out using peripheral blood. CDR3 DNA: TGTGCCAGCAGTTCCAACCGTATCGAGTATGGCTACACCTTC. The encoded protein is CASSSNRIEYGYTF.